What follows is one TCR beta chain and its context. This record belongs to a study of technical replicates of blood from a handful of donors. Only in-frame clones appear in the TCRdb table, and some are missing; sequencing was by immunoSEQ multiplex PCR. The sample has tens of thousands of clones; roughly 92% are singletons. This CDR3 is 14 amino acids long. After removal of 3 bases from V and 2 bases from J, the junction contained 3 bases not matched to a gene. CDR1 and CDR2 from the germline V gene are SGHTA and FQGNSA. Specimen: PBMCs. The sequence was obtained from a human donor in good health. Some clones in this sample may be carry-over from other donors' samples. The rearrangement links TRBV7-2 to TRBJ2-7; 8 nucleotides match TRBD2. The CDR3 coding sequence is TGTGCCAGCAGCTTTCGGACTAGCCCCTACGAGCAGTACTTC. Translating gives CASSFRTSPYEQYF.